These T cell receptor beta chains were read from a single sample in a study of Graves' ophthalmopathy and Graves' hyperthyroidism. TCRdb recomputed calls from the multiplex PCR reads with MiXCR, one row per CDR3 protein. This table has over a million distinct CDR3 sequences, roughly 35% appearing once. Material: peripheral blood or thyroid tissue (not recorded which). The source of these receptors is an adult man with Graves' hyperthyroidism. Both conserved end residues are part of each CDR3. D genes are given only for firm matches. Size tells how often a clone was seen (once, few, many) or the class of an expanded clone, and some rows leave it out.

cdr3_aa	cdr3_nt	clone_size	v_call	d_call	j_call
CASSGGTSLVKLFF	TGTGCCAGCAGTGGGGGGACGTCTTTGGTGAAACTGTTTTTT	-	TRBV7-2	-	TRBJ1-4
CASSLTDSNQPQHF	TGTGCCAGCAGCTTGACAGATAGCAATCAGCCCCAGCATTTT	many	TRBV7-9	-	TRBJ1-5
CASSYFLQGKSGNTIYF	TGTGCCAGCAGTTACTTTCTCCAGGGGAAATCTGGAAACACCATATATTTT	-	TRBV6-6	-	TRBJ1-3
CSVGKLTGTVYEQYF	TGCAGCGTCGGGAAGCTAACCGGGACAGTGTATGAGCAGTACTTC	many	TRBV29-1	TRBD1	TRBJ2-7
CASSARPVRVYATNEKLFF	TGTGCCAGCAGTGCCCGTCCTGTCAGGGTTTATGCAACTAATGAAAAACTGTTTTTT	-	TRBV10-3	-	TRBJ1-4
CASSSGQGRFVEAFF	TGTGCCAGCAGCTCAGGACAGGGGAGGTTCGTTGAAGCTTTCTTT	-	TRBV11-1	TRBD1	TRBJ1-1
CASSLAGGITFSSPLHF	TGCGCCAGCAGCCTCGCGGGGGGGATTACCTTTAGTTCACCCCTCCACTTT	-	TRBV4-3	-	TRBJ1-6
CASSLRPSGPYEQYF	TGTGCCAGCAGCTTAAGGCCTAGCGGTCCCTACGAGCAGTACTTC	few	TRBV7-8	TRBD2	TRBJ2-7
CASSPYPSTISYEQYF	TGTGCCAGCAGCCCCTATCCTTCGACAATTTCCTACGAGCAGTACTTC	few	TRBV7-9	-	TRBJ2-7
CAIRRQGNSPLHF	TGTGCCATCAGGCGACAGGGGAATTCACCCCTCCACTTT	once	TRBV6-5	TRBD1	TRBJ1-6
CASSDRSWGTSPLHF	TGCGCCAGCAGTGATCGATCCTGGGGGACTTCACCCCTCCACTTT	many	TRBV10-2	-	TRBJ1-6
CASSRQVENTEAFF	TGTGCCAGCAGCCGACAGGTTGAGAACACTGAAGCTTTCTTT	few	TRBV6-2/TRBV6-3	-	TRBJ1-1
CGSTDRGNSPLHF	TGTGGCAGTACGGACAGGGGGAATTCACCCCTCCACTTT	-	TRBV19	TRBD1	TRBJ1-6
CASSQVRGAGEQYF	TGCGCCAGCAGCCAAGTAAGGGGAGCGGGTGAGCAGTACTTC	many	TRBV4-1	-	TRBJ2-7
CASSSSGGGYGYTF	TGTGCCAGCAGCTCCTCGGGGGGGGGATATGGCTACACCTTC	many	TRBV9	-	TRBJ1-2
CASSMTGASEETQYF	TGTGCCAGCAGCATGACTGGGGCTAGCGAAGAGACCCAGTACTTC	few	TRBV9	-	TRBJ2-5
CASGRGAGYEQYF	TGTGCCAGTGGACGGGGGGCAGGCTACGAGCAGTACTTC	-	TRBV19	-	TRBJ2-7
CASRPRLAGTTGEQYF	TGTGCCAGCAGACCTAGACTAGCGGGGACCACCGGGGAGCAGTACTTC	-	TRBV10-3	TRBD2	TRBJ2-7
CASRGTDGGETQYF	TGTGCCAGCAGGGGGACTGACGGCGGGGAGACCCAGTACTTC	-	TRBV6-5	-	TRBJ2-5
CASSPWDRNTEEAFF	TGTGCCAGCAGCCCCTGGGACAGGAATACTGAAGAAGCTTTCTTT	-	TRBV5-1	TRBD1	TRBJ1-1
CASVAGTGAAYEQYF	TGCGCCAGCGTGGCCGGGACAGGGGCTGCCTACGAGCAGTACTTC	few	TRBV10-2	TRBD1	TRBJ2-7
CASSEEAGMYSPLHF	TGTGCCAGCAGTGAAGAGGCGGGGATGTATTCACCCCTCCACTTT	-	TRBV25-1	-	TRBJ1-6
CATGLAGGNEQYF	TGTGCCACAGGACTAGCGGGAGGGAACGAGCAGTACTTC	few	TRBV12-3/TRBV12-4	TRBD2	TRBJ2-7
CASSDDRYEQYF	TGTGCCAGCAGTGACGACAGGTACGAGCAGTACTTC	-	TRBV6-5	-	TRBJ2-7
CATSDEGSNQPQHF	TGTGCCACCAGTGATGAAGGCAGCAATCAGCCCCAGCATTTT	many	TRBV24-1	-	TRBJ1-5
CASSVYRDLRPNYGYTF	TGTGCCAGCAGCGTTTACAGGGACTTACGCCCTAACTATGGCTACACCTTC	few	TRBV5-5	-	TRBJ1-2
CAISDVAFF	TGTGCCATCAGTGACGTAGCTTTCTTT	-	TRBV10-3	-	TRBJ1-1
CAISGDAGTNVLTF	TGTGCCATCAGTGGGGATGCTGGGACCAACGTCCTGACTTTC	-	TRBV10-3	-	TRBJ2-6
CASSSDRAAGETQYF	TGTGCCAGCAGCTCTGACAGGGCGGCGGGGGAGACCCAGTACTTC	many	TRBV7-2	-	TRBJ2-5
CASTETGFSGNTIYF	TGTGCCAGCACCGAAACAGGGTTCTCTGGAAACACCATATATTTT	many	TRBV7-9	-	TRBJ1-3
CASSLVGQDWKSPLHF	TGCGCCAGCAGCTTGGTGGGACAGGATTGGAAATCACCCCTCCACTTT	many	TRBV5-1	TRBD1	TRBJ1-6
CSAPRTGDNQPQHF	TGCAGTGCCCCGCGTACAGGGGACAATCAGCCCCAGCATTTT	-	TRBV20-1	TRBD1	TRBJ1-5
CASSTSSQPQHF	TGTGCCAGCAGTACGTCCAGTCAGCCCCAGCATTTT	many	TRBV7-9	-	TRBJ1-5
CSVVGTGPNQPQYF	TGCAGCGTTGTTGGGACAGGACCAAATCAGCCCCAGTACTTC	-	TRBV29-1	TRBD1	TRBJ2-5
CASSTRTGGWRQPQHF	TGTGCCAGTAGTACACGGACAGGGGGCTGGAGACAGCCCCAGCATTTT	few	TRBV19	TRBD1	TRBJ1-5
CASNQAGLHTGELFF	TGTGCCAGCAACCAAGCAGGGTTGCACACCGGGGAGCTGTTTTTT	many	TRBV7-8	-	TRBJ2-2
CASSLVASTGELFF	TGTGCCAGCAGCTTAGTTGCTAGCACCGGGGAGCTGTTTTTT	many	TRBV7-2	-	TRBJ2-2
CSARDPWGQGSYEQYF	TGCAGTGCCAGAGACCCGTGGGGACAGGGTTCTTACGAGCAGTACTTC	many	TRBV20-1	TRBD1	TRBJ2-7
CSARDWADQETQYF	TGCAGTGCTAGAGATTGGGCAGACCAAGAGACCCAGTACTTC	few	TRBV20-1	-	TRBJ2-5
CSVDRGGTGRTGELFF	TGCAGCGTTGATCGGGGCGGGACAGGACGCACCGGGGAGCTGTTTTTT	many	TRBV29-1	TRBD1	TRBJ2-2
CASTQGAQPRHF	TGTGCCAGCACTCAGGGGGCTCAGCCCCGGCATTTT	-	TRBV25-1	TRBD1	TRBJ1-5
CSVVPGANVLTF	TGCAGCGTTGTCCCAGGGGCCAACGTCCTGACTTTC	-	TRBV29-1	-	TRBJ2-6
CSVVLDDANTGELFF	TGCAGCGTTGTACTGGATGATGCGAACACCGGGGAGCTGTTTTTT	many	TRBV29-1	-	TRBJ2-2
CASSPTGETQYF	TGTGCCAGCAGCCCTACTGGAGAGACCCAGTACTTC	many	TRBV6-5	-	TRBJ2-5
CAIRDDRAGNQPQQYF	TGTGCCATCAGAGACGACAGGGCGGGCAATCAGCCCCAGCAGTACTTC	once	TRBV10-3	TRBD1	TRBJ2-7
CASSSSGGHGTGELFF	TGTGCCAGCAGTTCAAGCGGGGGCCATGGGACCGGGGAGCTGTTTTTT	few	TRBV12-3/TRBV12-4	TRBD2	TRBJ2-2
CATSSQLNLAGETQYF	TGTGCCACCAGCAGCCAACTCAACCTAGCCGGAGAGACCCAGTACTTC	-	TRBV15	-	TRBJ2-5
CASSLKRTEPYEQYF	TGCGCCAGCAGCTTAAAGAGGACTGAGCCCTACGAGCAGTACTTC	-	TRBV5-1	-	TRBJ2-7
CASSFRGQGSNQPQHF	TGTGCCAGCAGCTTCCGGGGACAGGGGAGCAATCAGCCCCAGCATTTT	many	TRBV7-2	TRBD1	TRBJ1-5
CASSRRQQTNEKLFF	TGTGCCAGTAGCCGGAGACAACAAACTAATGAAAAACTGTTTTTT	few	TRBV19	-	TRBJ1-4